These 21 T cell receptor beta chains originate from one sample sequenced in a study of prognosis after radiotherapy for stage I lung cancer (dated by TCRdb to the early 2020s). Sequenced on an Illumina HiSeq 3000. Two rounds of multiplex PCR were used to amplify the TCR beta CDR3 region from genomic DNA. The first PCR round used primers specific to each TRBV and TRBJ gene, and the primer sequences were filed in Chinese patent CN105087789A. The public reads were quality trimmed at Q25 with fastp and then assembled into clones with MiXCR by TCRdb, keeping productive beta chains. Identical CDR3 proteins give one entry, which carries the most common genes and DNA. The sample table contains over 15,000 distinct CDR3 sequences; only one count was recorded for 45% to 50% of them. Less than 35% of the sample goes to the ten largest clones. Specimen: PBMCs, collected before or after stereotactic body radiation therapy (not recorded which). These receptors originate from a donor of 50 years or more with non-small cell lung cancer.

The CDR3 DNA is TGTGCCAGCAGTTACTCCGGAGAATGGGGAAACACCATATATTTT. Translating gives CASSYSGEWGNTIYF. The rearrangement uses TRBV6-2 or TRBV6-3 and TRBJ1-3; D is unclear. The CDR3 is 15 residues long. Germline V gene data show CDR1 as MNHEY and CDR2 as SVGEGT. Deletions cut 0 bases from V and 4 bases from J, with 10 bases between.

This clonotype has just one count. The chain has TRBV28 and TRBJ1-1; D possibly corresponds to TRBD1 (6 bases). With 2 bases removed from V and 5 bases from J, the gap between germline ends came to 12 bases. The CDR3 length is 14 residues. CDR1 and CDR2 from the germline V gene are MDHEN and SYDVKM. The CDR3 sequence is CASSLTGGGTEAFF. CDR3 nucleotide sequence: TGTGCCAGCAGTTTAACGGGGGGCGGAACTGAAGCTTTCTTT.

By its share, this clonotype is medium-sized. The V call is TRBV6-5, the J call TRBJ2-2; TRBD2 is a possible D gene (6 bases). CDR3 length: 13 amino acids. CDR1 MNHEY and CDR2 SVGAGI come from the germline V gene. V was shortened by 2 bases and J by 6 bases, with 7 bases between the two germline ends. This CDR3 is CASSYGTAGELFF. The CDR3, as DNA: TGTGCCAGCAGTTACGGGACTGCCGGGGAGCTGTTTTTT.

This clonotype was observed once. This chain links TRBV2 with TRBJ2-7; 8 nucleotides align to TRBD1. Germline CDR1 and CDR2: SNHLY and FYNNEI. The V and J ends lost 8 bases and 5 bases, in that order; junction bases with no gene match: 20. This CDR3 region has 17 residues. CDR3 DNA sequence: TGTGCCAGCGGACAAGAGGGGGCCAGGGGGCTTACCCACGAGCAGTACTTC. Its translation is CASGQEGARGLTHEQYF.

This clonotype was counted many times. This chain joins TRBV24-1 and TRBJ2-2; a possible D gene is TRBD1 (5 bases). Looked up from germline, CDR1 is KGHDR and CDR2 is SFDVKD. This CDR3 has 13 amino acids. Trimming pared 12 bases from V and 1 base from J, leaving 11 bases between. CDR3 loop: CAGQTGNTGELFF. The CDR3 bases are TGTGCCGGGCAAACAGGGAACACCGGGGAGCTGTTTTTT.

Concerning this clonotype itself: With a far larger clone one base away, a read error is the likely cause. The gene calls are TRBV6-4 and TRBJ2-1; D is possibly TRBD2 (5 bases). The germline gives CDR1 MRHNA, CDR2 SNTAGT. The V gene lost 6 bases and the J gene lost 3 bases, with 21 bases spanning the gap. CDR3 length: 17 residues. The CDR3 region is CASRDNSVGRYYNEQFF. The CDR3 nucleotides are TGTGCCAGCAGAGACAATAGCGTGGGAAGGTACTACAATGAGCAGTTCTTC.

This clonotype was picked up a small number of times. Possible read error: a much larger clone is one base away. The CDR3 loop reads CASSLPGAGGEKPFF. In DNA, the CDR3 is TGTGCCAGCAGTTTACCGGGGGCGGGGGGTGAAAAACCGTTTTTT. The gene calls are TRBV28 and TRBJ1-4, with a tentative D call TRBD1 (6 bases). CDR1 is MDHEN and CDR2 is SYDVKM in the germline V gene. This CDR3 has 15 residues.

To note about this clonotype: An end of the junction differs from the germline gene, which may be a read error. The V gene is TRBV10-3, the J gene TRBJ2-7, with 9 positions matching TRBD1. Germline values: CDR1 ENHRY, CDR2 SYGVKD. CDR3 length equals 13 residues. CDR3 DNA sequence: TGTGCCATTCGGGACAGGGAATTCCACGAGCAGTGCTTC. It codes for CAIRDREFHEQCF.

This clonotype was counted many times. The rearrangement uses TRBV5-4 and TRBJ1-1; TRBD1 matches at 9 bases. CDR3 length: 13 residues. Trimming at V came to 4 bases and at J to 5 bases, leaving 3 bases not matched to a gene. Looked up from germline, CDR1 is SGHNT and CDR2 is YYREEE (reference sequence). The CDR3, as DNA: TGTGCCAGCAGCCCGGACAGGGGAACTGAAGCTTTCTTT. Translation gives CASSPDRGTEAFF.

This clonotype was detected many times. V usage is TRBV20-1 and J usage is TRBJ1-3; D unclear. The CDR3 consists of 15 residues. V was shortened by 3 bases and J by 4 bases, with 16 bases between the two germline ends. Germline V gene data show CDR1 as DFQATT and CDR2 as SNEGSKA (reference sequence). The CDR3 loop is CSASRRAFDGNTIYF. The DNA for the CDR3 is TGCAGTGCTAGCCGACGCGCATTTGACGGAAACACCATATATTTT.

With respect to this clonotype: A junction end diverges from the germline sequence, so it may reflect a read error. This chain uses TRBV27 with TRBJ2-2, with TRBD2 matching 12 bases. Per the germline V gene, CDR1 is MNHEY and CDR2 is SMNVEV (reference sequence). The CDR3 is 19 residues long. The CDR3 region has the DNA TGTGCCAGCAGTCCCGGGACTAGCGGGCGAGCTCGTTACACCGGGGATCTGTTTTTT. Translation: CASSPGTSGRARYTGDLFF.

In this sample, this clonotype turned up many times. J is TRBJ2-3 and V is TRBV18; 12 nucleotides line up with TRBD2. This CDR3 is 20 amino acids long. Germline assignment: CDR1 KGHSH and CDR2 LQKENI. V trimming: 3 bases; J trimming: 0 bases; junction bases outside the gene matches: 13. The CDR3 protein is CASSPSTRPGTSGSTDTQYF. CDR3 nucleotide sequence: TGTGCCAGCTCACCGTCGACGAGACCCGGGACTAGCGGGAGCACAGATACGCAGTATTTT.

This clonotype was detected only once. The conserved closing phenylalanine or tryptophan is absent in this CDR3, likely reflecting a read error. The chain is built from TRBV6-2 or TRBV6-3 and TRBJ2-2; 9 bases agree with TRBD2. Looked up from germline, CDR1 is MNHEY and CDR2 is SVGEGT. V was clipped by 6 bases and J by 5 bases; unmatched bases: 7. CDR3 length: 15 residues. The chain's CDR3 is CASRFSGRGTGELFS. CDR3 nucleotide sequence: TGTGCCAGCAGATTTAGCGGGAGAGGTACCGGGGAGCTGTTTTCT.

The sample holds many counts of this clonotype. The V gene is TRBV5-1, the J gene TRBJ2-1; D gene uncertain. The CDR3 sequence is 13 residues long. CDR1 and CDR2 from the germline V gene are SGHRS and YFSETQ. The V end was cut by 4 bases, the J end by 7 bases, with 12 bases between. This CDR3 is CASSQRVENEQFF. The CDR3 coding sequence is TGCGCCAGCAGCCAACGGGTGGAGAATGAGCAGTTCTTC.

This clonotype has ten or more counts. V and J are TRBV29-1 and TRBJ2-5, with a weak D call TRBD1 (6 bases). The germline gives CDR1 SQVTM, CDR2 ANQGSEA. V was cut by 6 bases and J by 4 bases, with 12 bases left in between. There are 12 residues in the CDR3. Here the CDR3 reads CSVQGSGETQYF. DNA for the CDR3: TGCAGCGTCCAGGGGAGTGGAGAGACCCAGTACTTC.

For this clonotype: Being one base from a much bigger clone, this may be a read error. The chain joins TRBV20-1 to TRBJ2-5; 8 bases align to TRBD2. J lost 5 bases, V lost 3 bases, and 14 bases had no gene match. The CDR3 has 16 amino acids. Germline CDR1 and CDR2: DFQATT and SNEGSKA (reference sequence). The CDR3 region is CSARGAGAIQVETQYF. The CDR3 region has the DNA TGCAGTGCTAGGGGAGCGGGAGCCATCCAAGTGGAGACCCAGTACTTC.

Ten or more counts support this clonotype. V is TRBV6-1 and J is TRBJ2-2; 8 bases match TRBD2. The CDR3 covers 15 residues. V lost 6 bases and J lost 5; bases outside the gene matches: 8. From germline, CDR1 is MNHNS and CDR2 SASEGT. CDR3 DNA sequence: TGTGCCAGCAGATTGAGCGGGAGAGGTACCGGGGAGCTGTTTTTT. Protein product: CASRLSGRGTGELFF.

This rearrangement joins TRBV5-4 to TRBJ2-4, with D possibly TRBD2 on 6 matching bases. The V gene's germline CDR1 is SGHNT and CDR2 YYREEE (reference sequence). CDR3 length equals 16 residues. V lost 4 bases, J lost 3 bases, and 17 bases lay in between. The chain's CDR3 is CASSGEAGWGKNIQYF. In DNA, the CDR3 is TGTGCCAGCAGCGGGGAGGCGGGATGGGGCAAAAACATTCAGTACTTC.

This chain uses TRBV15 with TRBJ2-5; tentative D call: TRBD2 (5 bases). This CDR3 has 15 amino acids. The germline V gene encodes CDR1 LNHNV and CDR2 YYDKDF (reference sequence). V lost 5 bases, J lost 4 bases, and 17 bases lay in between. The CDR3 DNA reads TGTGCCACCAGCGGACCCAAGGAGGCGTCAGAGACCCAGTACTTC. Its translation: CATSGPKEASETQYF. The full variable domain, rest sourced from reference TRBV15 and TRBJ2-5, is DAMVIQNPRYQVTQFGKPVTLSCSQTLNHNVMYWYQQKSSQAPKLLFHYYDKDFNNEADTPDNFQSRRPNTSFCFLDIRSPGLGDTAMYLCATSGPKEASETQYFGPGTRLLVL.

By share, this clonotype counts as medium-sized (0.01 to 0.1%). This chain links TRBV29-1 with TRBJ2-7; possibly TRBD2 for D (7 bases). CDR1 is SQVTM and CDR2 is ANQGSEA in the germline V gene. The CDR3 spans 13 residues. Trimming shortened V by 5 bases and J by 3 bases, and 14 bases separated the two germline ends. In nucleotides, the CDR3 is TGCAGCGTTAGGAGGGGGGGAAGCTACGAGCAGTACTTC. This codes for CSVRRGGSYEQYF.

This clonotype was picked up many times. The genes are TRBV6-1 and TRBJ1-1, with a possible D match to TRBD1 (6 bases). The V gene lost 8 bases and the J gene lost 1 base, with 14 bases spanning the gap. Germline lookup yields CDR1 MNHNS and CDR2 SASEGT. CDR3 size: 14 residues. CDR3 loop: CASSIGGRNTEAFF. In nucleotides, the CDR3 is TGTGCCAGCTCGATCGGGGGGCGGAACACTGAAGCTTTCTTT.